These T cell receptor beta chains were read from a single sample in a study of T cell repertoires in cytomegalovirus infection. MiXCR, run by TCRdb on the reads, gives a single entry per CDR3 protein. Altogether about 830,000 distinct CDR3 sequences are present, less than 35% being singletons, with the ten largest covering about an eighth. Their target antigens are unknown. Sequencing was performed on cultured CD8+ T cells from PBMCs, taken from culture after CMV antigen stimulation. All receptors come from a human donor in good health (CMV status not recorded). Some clones in this sample may be carry-over from other donors' samples. Each CDR3 is given with its conserved first and last residue. Fields, in order: V gene, J gene, D gene, clone size, CDR3 DNA, CDR3 protein. A D gene is named only where the DNA matches it firmly. Clone size is shown for a subset of rows, as once, few, many or a class of expanded clone.

>TRBV27|TRBJ2-2|TRBD2|few
TGTGCCAGCAGAACTAGCGGGGGTGACACCGGGGAGCTGTTTTTT
CASRTSGGDTGELFF
>TRBV20-1|TRBJ1-5|.|.
TGCAGTGCTAGGGCTGGGGGATACAATCAGCCCCAGCATTTT
CSARAGGYNQPQHF
>TRBV19|TRBJ1-5|.|.
TGTGCCAGTAGTATAGATCACAGGACAGTTCATCAGCCCCAGCATTTT
CASSIDHRTVHQPQHF
>TRBV6-5|TRBJ1-1|.|.
TGTGCCAGCAGTTACGGGCCAGGTGGAGCGGACACTGAAGCTTTCTTT
CASSYGPGGADTEAFF
>TRBV7-6|TRBJ2-7|.|many
TGTGCCAGCAGCTCAACCCCCAGACAGGCCTCCTACGAGCAGTACTTC
CASSSTPRQASYEQYF
>TRBV7-3|TRBJ1-2|.|many
TGTGCCAGCAGCTCCAAATTGGTGGAGGGAAACTATGGCTACACCTTC
CASSSKLVEGNYGYTF
>TRBV14|TRBJ1-2|TRBD1|few
TGTGCCAGCAGCTCCGGGACAGGGGGCCCAGGGGACTATGGCTACACCTTC
CASSSGTGGPGDYGYTF
>TRBV7-8|TRBJ2-5|.|many
TGTGCCAGCAGCTCCCTAGGTGGGGCCCCGGGAGAGACCCAGTACTTC
CASSSLGGAPGETQYF
>TRBV7-2|TRBJ1-5|.|.
TGTGCCAGCAGCCAGACAAACCGGGCGGCCAATCAGCCCCAGCATTTT
CASSQTNRAANQPQHF
>TRBV2|TRBJ2-1|.|few
TGTGCCAGCAGTAAGGGACTCGACAATGAGCAGTTCTTC
CASSKGLDNEQFF
>TRBV7-9|TRBJ2-5|.|.
TGTGCCAGCAGCTTCGAAAGAGGCCAAGAGACCCAGTACTTC
CASSFERGQETQYF
>TRBV14|TRBJ2-3|.|.
TGTGCCAGCAGTCTGAGGCTAGCGAGGACAGATACGCAGTATTTT
CASSLRLARTDTQYF
>TRBV6-2/TRBV6-3|TRBJ2-1|.|few
TGTGCCAGCAGCTATTTTACTTCCTACAATGAGCAGTTCTTC
CASSYFTSYNEQFF
>TRBV4-1|TRBJ1-5|TRBD1|few
TGCGCCAGCAGCCAAGATGGGACAGCCGATCAGCCCCAGCATTTT
CASSQDGTADQPQHF
>TRBV28|TRBJ2-1|.|.
TGTGCCAGCAGTCACCCCCCCGGGGGGCCCTACAATGAGCAGTTCTTC
CASSHPPGGPYNEQFF
>TRBV5-1|TRBJ2-7|.|.
TGCGCCAGCAGCTATCGGCAGAACTCCTACGAGCAGTACTTC
CASSYRQNSYEQYF
>TRBV7-2|TRBJ2-7|.|many
TGTGCCAGCAGCTTAGACTCTTCGTCAAGAGACTACGAGCAGTACTTC
CASSLDSSSRDYEQYF
>TRBV27|TRBJ1-1|TRBD1|.
TGTGCCAGCAGTTTAACCCAGGGAGGGGGCGGAACTGAAGCTTTCTTT
CASSLTQGGGGTEAFF